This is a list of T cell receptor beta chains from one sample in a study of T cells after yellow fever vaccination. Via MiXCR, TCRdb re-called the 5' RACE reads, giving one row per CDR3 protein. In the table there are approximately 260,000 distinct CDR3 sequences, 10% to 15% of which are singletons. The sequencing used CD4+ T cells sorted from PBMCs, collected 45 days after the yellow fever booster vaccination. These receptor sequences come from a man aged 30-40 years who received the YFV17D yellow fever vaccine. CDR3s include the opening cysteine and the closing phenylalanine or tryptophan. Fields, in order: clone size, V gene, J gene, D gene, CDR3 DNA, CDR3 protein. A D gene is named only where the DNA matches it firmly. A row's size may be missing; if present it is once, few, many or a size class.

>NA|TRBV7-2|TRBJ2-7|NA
TGTGCCATCAGCTTAGGCTCGTGGGAGCAGTACTTC
CAISLGSWEQYF
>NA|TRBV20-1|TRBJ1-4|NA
TGCAGTGCGGGGGCTAATGAAAAACTGTTTTTT
CSAGANEKLFF
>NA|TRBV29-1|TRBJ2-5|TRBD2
TGCAGCGCGCGACGGGAGGTGTGGGAGACCCAGTACTTC
CSARREVWETQYF
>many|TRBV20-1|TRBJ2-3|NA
TGCAGTGCCATAACGGGTAATACGCAGTATTTT
CSAITGNTQYF
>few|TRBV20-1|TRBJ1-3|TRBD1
TGCAGTGCCCCGGACAGGGCAACTGGAAACACCATATATTTT
CSAPDRATGNTIYF
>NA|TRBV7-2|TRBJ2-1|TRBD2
TGTGCCAGCAGCTTATCCGGCGGGAGTGGCTACAATGAGCAGTTCTTC
CASSLSGGSGYNEQFF
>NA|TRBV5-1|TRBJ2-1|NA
TGCGCCAGCAGTAGTAACTCCGCATACAATGAGCAGTTCTTC
CASSSNSAYNEQFF
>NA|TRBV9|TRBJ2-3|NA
TGTGCCAGCAGCCCCCGACTAGTATCTGATACGCAGTATTTT
CASSPRLVSDTQYF
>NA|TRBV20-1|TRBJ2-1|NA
TGCAGTGCCCGGGACGGGTACAATGAGCAGTTCTTC
CSARDGYNEQFF
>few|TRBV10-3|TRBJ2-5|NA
TGTGCCATCAGCGACTGGGAAGAGACCCAGTACTTC
CAISDWEETQYF
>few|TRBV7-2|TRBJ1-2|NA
TGTGCCAGCAGCTATCGGGACGCCTTCTATGGCTACACCTTC
CASSYRDAFYGYTF
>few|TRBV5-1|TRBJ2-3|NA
TGCGCCAGCAGCTTGGGTTTTGGATTTACAGATACGCAGTATTTT
CASSLGFGFTDTQYF
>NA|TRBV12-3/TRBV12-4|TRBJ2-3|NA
TGTGCCAGCAGTTTCGGCGTGAGAAGATCGCAGTATTTT
CASSFGVRRSQYF
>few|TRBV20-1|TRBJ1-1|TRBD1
TGCAGTGCTAGGACCGGGACAGAGCAGGCTTTCTTT
CSARTGTEQAFF
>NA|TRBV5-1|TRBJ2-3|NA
TGCGCCAGCATCGCGGGGCCGACTAGTCGGGGGACAGATACGCAGTATTTT
CASIAGPTSRGTDTQYF
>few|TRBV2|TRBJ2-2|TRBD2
TGTGCCAGCTCTTCTAGCGGTCTGGGAACCGGGGAGCTGTTTTTT
CASSSSGLGTGELFF
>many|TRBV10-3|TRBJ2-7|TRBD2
TGTGCCATCAGTGACGGGCTAGCGGAAAAACACGGCTCCTACGAGCAGTACTTC
CAISDGLAEKHGSYEQYF
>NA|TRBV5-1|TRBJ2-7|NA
TGCGCCAGCAGCTTGCCAGGGGCGGGGGAGCAGTACTTC
CASSLPGAGEQYF
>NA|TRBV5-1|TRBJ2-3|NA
TGCGCCAGCAGCGGAATTGGGGGGGCCACAGATACGCAGTATTTT
CASSGIGGATDTQYF
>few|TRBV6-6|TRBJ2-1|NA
TGTGCCAGCAGAGCGACGGATATCAATGAGCAGTTCTTC
CASRATDINEQFF
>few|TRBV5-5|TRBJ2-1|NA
TGTGCCAGCAGCACCGACTCGATCGGTGAGCAGTTCTTC
CASSTDSIGEQFF
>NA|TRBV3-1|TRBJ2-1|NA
TGTGCCAGCAGCCAAGAGTCAAAGGGCTTGGAGCAGTTCTTC
CASSQESKGLEQFF
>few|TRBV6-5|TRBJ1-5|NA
TGTGCCAGCAGTTATCGTATTCGGACAGCAGATCAGCCCCAGCATTTT
CASSYRIRTADQPQHF
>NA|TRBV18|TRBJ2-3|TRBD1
TGTGCCAGCTCACCTCAGGGGGCGCGCGGAGCAGATACGCAGTATTTT
CASSPQGARGADTQYF
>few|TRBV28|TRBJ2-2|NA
TGTGCCAGCAGGGGCCTAAACACCGGGGAGCTGTTTTTT
CASRGLNTGELFF
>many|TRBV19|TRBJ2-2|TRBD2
TGTGCCAGTAGTCTTCTAGCGGGAGTTCGCACCGGGGAGCTGTTTTTT
CASSLLAGVRTGELFF
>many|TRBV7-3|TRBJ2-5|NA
TGTGCCAGCAGCAAGGGGACCCAAGAGACCCAGTACTTC
CASSKGTQETQYF
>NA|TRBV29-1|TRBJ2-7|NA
TGCAGCGTTTCCTTTGGACCGGGGCCCTACGAGCAGTACTTC
CSVSFGPGPYEQYF
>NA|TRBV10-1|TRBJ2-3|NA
TGCGCCAGCAGTGATATCGGCCAGGGACATCGAGATACGCAGTATTTT
CASSDIGQGHRDTQYF
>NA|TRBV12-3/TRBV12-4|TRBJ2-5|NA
TGTGCCAGCAGTTGGACAGCCAAAGAGACCCAGTACTTC
CASSWTAKETQYF
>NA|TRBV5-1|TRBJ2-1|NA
TGCGCCAGCACCATGATGGGATTTACAGGGTCGGATGAGCAGTTCTTC
CASTMMGFTGSDEQFF
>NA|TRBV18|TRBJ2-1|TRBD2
TGTGCCAGCTCATCAACTAGCGGGAGCTCCTACAATGAGCAGTTCTTC
CASSSTSGSSYNEQFF
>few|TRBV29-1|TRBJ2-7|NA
TGCAGCGTTGAATTCCAAGGGAACGAGCAGTACTTC
CSVEFQGNEQYF
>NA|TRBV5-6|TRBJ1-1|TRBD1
TGTGCCAGCAGCTTGGGACAGGGCGTGAACACTGAAGCTTTCTTT
CASSLGQGVNTEAFF
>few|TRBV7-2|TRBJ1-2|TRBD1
TGTGCCAGCAGCTTAGCCCCGTCGCGGACAGGCTCTAACTATGGCTACACCTTC
CASSLAPSRTGSNYGYTF
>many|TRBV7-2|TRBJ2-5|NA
TGTGCCAGCAGCCCTAGCCAAGAGACCCAGTACTTC
CASSPSQETQYF
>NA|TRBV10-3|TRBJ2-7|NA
TGTGCCATCAGTGGCCGGGACGCCACCTACGAGCAGTACTTC
CAISGRDATYEQYF
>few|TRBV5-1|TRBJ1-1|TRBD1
TGCGCCAGCAGCTCAGGACAGGGTCTGAACACTGAAGCTTTCTTT
CASSSGQGLNTEAFF
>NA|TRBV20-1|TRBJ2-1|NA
TGCAGTGCCACGGGTGTATCCTACAATGAGCAGTTCTTC
CSATGVSYNEQFF
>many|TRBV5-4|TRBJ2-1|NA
TGTGCCAGCAGCTTGCTGGGTCCGTTCAATGAGCAGTTCTTC
CASSLLGPFNEQFF
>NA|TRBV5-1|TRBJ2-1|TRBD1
TGCGCCAGCAGCCAGACCGGGACAGGGATTTACAATGAGCAGTTCTTC
CASSQTGTGIYNEQFF
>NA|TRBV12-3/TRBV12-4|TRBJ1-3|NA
TGTGCCAGCAGCGCAGGGGAGAGCTCTGGAAACACCATATATTTT
CASSAGESSGNTIYF
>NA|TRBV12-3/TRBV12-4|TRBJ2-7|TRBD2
TGTGCCAGCTCTAACCCCGGGGGGGGGGTCTCCTACGAGCAGTACTTC
CASSNPGGGVSYEQYF
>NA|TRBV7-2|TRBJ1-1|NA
TGTGCCAGCAGCTCCCAGCTGGGCACTGAAGCTTTCTTT
CASSSQLGTEAFF
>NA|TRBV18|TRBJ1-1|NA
TGTGCCAGTTTTACATCGAGGGACACTGAAGCTTTCTTT
CASFTSRDTEAFF
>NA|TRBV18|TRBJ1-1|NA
TGTGCCAGCTCAGTAGAAGCCACTGAAGCTTTCTTT
CASSVEATEAFF
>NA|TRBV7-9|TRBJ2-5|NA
TGTGCCAGCAGCTTAGGAGGGGGTAGTGGAGAGACCCAGTACTTC
CASSLGGGSGETQYF
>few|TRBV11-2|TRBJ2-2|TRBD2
TGTGCCAGCAGCTTAACAAGACTAGCGGAGACCACCGAGGAGCTGTTTTTT
CASSLTRLAETTEELFF
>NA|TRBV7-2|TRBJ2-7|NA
TGTGCCAGCAGACACACAGGTTCCTACGAGCAGTACTTC
CASRHTGSYEQYF
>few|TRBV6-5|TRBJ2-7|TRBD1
TGTGCCAGCAGTCCCTACAGGGGTTTCCGCGAGCAGTACTTC
CASSPYRGFREQYF
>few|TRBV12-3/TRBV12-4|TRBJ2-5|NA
TGTGCCAGCAGTACCCTGGGGCAGACCCAGTACTTC
CASSTLGQTQYF
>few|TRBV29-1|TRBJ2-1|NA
TGCAGAGCGTTGGTCGGGGGTTACAATGAGCAGTTCTTC
CRALVGGYNEQFF
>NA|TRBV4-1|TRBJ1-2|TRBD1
TGCGCCAGCAGCCAAGAAACCCTGGACAGGGGGAACTATGGCTACACCTTC
CASSQETLDRGNYGYTF
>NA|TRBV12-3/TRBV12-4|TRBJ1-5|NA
TGTGCCAGCAGTTTTGGTCAGACCTACAATCAGCCCCAGCATTTT
CASSFGQTYNQPQHF